This T cell receptor (beta chain) stems from a study of CD8 T cells in ankylosing spondylitis. Study-wide points: Disease-linked clones proved CD8+ and comparatively uncommon in peripheral blood. From matched ankylosing spondylitis synovial fluid, disease-linked clones were reportedly recovered at significantly enriched levels.

For TCR beta, libraries came from quantitative 5'-RACE with molecular barcodes. One entry per CDR3 protein, called by TCRdb with MiXCR from the 5' RACE reads. The table has about 92,000 distinct CDR3 sequences, 8.8% seen once; the top ten hold 4% to 5.5%. Germline CDR1 and CDR2: SGHRS and YFSETQ. CDR3 length: 13 amino acids. The V and J ends lost 0 bases and 1 base respectively, with 2 bases between them. This clonotype appeared many times. Antigen unknown. Sequenced material: blood, either unsorted or a sorted T cell fraction (not recorded which). This chain connects TRBV5-1 to TRBJ1-5; the D is unclear. The origin of this receptor is a male donor with ankylosing spondylitis or in good health (not recorded which). CDR3 protein: CASSLGSNQPQHF. Here the CDR3 DNA reads TGCGCCAGCAGCTTGGGAAGCAATCAGCCCCAGCATTTT. The full variable domain, with the rest looked up from reference TRBV5-1 and TRBJ1-5, is KAGVTQTPRYLIKTRGQQVTLSCSPISGHRSVSWYQQTPGQGLQFLFEYFSETQRNKGNFPGRFSGRQFSNSRSEMNVSTLELGDSALYLCASSLGSNQPQHFGDGTRLSIL.